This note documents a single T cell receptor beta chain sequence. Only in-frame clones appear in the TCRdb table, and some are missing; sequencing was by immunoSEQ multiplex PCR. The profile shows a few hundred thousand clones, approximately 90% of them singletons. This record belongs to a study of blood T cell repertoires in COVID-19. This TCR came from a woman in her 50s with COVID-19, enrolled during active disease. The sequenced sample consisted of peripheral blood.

The CDR3 coding sequence is TGTGCCAGCAGACCGACAAACCGGGACAGGAATTCACCCCTCCACTTT. Amino acid sequence: CASRPTNRDRNSPLHF. This chain joins TRBV3-1 (or the pseudogene TRBV3-2) and TRBJ1-6; 8 bases are shared with TRBD1. The CDR3 is made up of 16 amino acids. The V gene end was trimmed by 6 bases and the J gene end by 7 bases; junction bases not matched to a gene: 11. Germline loops: CDR1 LGHDT, CDR2 YNNKEL (reference sequence).